The rows below give T cell receptor beta chains drawn from one sample of a study of T cell responses to AZD1222 COVID-19 vaccine. Using immunoSEQ multiplex PCR, the repertoire was profiled, and TCRdb retains in-frame clones only, with some absent. The sample has 150,000 to 180,000 clones, more than 90% seen once. Sequencing was performed on peripheral blood, taken on day 0 of AZD1222 vaccination. These receptor sequences come from an adult in good health. CDR3s include the opening cysteine and the closing phenylalanine or tryptophan. A D gene is named only where the DNA matches it firmly. Clone size is given for some rows only: seen once, a few or many times, or a class if the clone is expanded.

D | J | size | length | V | DNA | CDR3
. | TRBJ2-7 | few | 15 | TRBV7-9 | TGTGCCAGCAGCTTCGACAGGATTAGCTCCTACGAGCAGTACTTC | CASSFDRISSYEQYF
. | TRBJ2-5 | . | 11 | TRBV5-1 | TGCGCCAGCAGCGTGGAAGAGACCCAGTACTTC | CASSVEETQYF
TRBD2 | TRBJ2-7 | . | 12 | TRBV7-8 | TGTGCCAGCAGCTTCAGGCGGGGGGACAAGTACTTC | CASSFRRGDKYF
. | TRBJ1-6 | . | 14 | TRBV6-2/TRBV6-3 | TGTGCCAGCAGTCGGACAGAACCTAATTCACCCCTCCACTTT | CASSRTEPNSPLHF
TRBD1 | TRBJ1-1 | few | 16 | TRBV18 | TGTGCCAGCTCACGGTCCGGGACAGGGGCGAGGCATGAAGCTTTCTTT | CASSRSGTGARHEAFF
. | TRBJ1-2 | . | 14 | TRBV7-9 | TGTGCCAGCAGCCAAATCATCCTCAACTATGGCTACACCTTC | CASSQIILNYGYTF
. | TRBJ2-1 | . | 16 | TRBV7-2 | TGTGCCAGCAGCTTAGCGTCCGCCGTTACCTACAATGAGCAGTTCTTC | CASSLASAVTYNEQFF
. | TRBJ2-2 | . | 14 | TRBV9 | TGTGCCAGCAGCGTAGTACTGAACACCGGGGAGCTGTTTTTT | CASSVVLNTGELFF
TRBD2 | TRBJ2-2 | . | 13 | TRBV12-3/TRBV12-4 | TGTGCCTTCCGGGAGGGGAACACCGGGGAGCTGTTTTTT | CAFREGNTGELFF
. | TRBJ1-2 | . | 13 | TRBV7-9 | TGTGCCAGCAGCCCAGCCTGGGAGAGAGGCTACACCTTC | CASSPAWERGYTF
TRBD1 | TRBJ1-1 | . | 14 | TRBV6-2/TRBV6-3 | TGTGCCAGCAGTACAACAGGGGTGAACACTGAAGCTTTCTTT | CASSTTGVNTEAFF
. | TRBJ1-4 | . | 15 | TRBV9 | TGTGCCAGCAGCGTAGGAACAAGTTTTAATGAAAAACTGTTTTTT | CASSVGTSFNEKLFF
. | TRBJ1-2 | once | 17 | TRBV5-1 | TGCGCCAGCAGCTCCGGCACCGTCAGGGAAGTCACCTATGGCTACACCTTC | CASSSGTVREVTYGYTF
TRBD1 | TRBJ2-5 | . | 14 | TRBV29-1 | TGCAGCGTTGACCGAACAGGGGTCCAAGAGACCCAGTACTTC | CSVDRTGVQETQYF
. | TRBJ2-5 | once | 15 | TRBV11-2 | TGTGCCAGCAGCTTAGTGGGCCAGGGGGGAGAGACCCAGTACTTC | CASSLVGQGGETQYF
. | TRBJ2-3 | few | 13 | TRBV27 | TGTGCCAGCAGTGGGGGATACACAGATACGCAGTATTTT | CASSGGYTDTQYF
TRBD1 | TRBJ1-2 | . | 14 | TRBV28 | TGTGCCAGCAAACATTCCGACAGGGGAAATGGCTACACCTTC | CASKHSDRGNGYTF
. | TRBJ2-7 | . | 15 | TRBV5-1 | TGCGCCAGCAGCTTAAACCGGGACACAGTTAGTGAGCAGTACTTC | CASSLNRDTVSEQYF
TRBD2 | TRBJ2-1 | . | 17 | TRBV13 | TGTGCCAGCAGCCCCCCCGGCGGGAGTCTCTCCTACAATGAGCAGTTCTTC | CASSPPGGSLSYNEQFF
TRBD2 | TRBJ2-1 | once | 16 | TRBV11-1 | TGTGCCAGCAGCTTAAGTCCTAGCGGCCTTTACAATGAGCAGTTCTTC | CASSLSPSGLYNEQFF
TRBD1 | TRBJ1-5 | . | 15 | TRBV5-1 | TGCGCCAGCAGCTGGACGACAGGGAACAATCAGCCCCAGCATTTT | CASSWTTGNNQPQHF
. | TRBJ2-1 | . | 12 | TRBV25-1 | TGTGCCAGCAGTGTTAACAGGAATGAGCAGTTCTTC | CASSVNRNEQFF
TRBD1 | TRBJ1-1 | . | 12 | TRBV20-1 | TGCAGTGCTAGTCGACAGGGGGCCGAAGCTTTCTTT | CSASRQGAEAFF
. | TRBJ1-3 | . | 16 | TRBV7-9 | TGTGCCAGCAGCTCATGGAGTGCCAGCTCTGGAAACACCATATATTTT | CASSSWSASSGNTIYF
. | TRBJ1-1 | . | 15 | TRBV28 | TGTGCCAGCAGTTTATCCCCAGGGGAGAGCACTGAAGCTTTCTTT | CASSLSPGESTEAFF
TRBD1 | TRBJ1-1 | once | 13 | TRBV18 | TGTGCCAGCTCACCCGGGACAGACACTGAAGCTTTCTTT | CASSPGTDTEAFF
TRBD1 | TRBJ1-2 | . | 15 | TRBV7-2 | TGTGCCAGCAGCCCGAGACAGGGGGCAGAGTATGGCTACACCTTC | CASSPRQGAEYGYTF
TRBD1 | TRBJ2-7 | . | 14 | TRBV27 | TGTGCCAGCAGGCTACAGGGGGCGGGATACGAGCAGTACTTC | CASRLQGAGYEQYF